This TCR beta chain was retrieved from a study of beta chain features in type 1 diabetes. Whole-study results and caveats: Relative to healthy donors, patients appeared to have naive, central memory and Treg TCRB repertoires that were more similar.

Points on this clone: Its antigen remains unknown.

Sorting gave populations that all exceeded 98% purity. V lost 3 bases and J lost 11; bases outside the gene matches: 20. Germline CDR1 reads SGHRS; CDR2 reads YFSETQ. The length of the CDR3 is 17 residues. The sequenced template was cDNA made from the entire isolated RNA. Using immunoSEQ multiplex PCR, the repertoire was profiled, and TCRdb retains in-frame clones only, with some absent. The sample contains 450,000 to 600,000 clones, around 28% of which appear only once. V and J are TRBV5-1 and TRBJ2-3; TRBD1 matches 8 bases. This TCR came from a man aged 18 to 30 in good health. The sequenced material came from naive CD4+ T cells from blood. CDR3 residues: CASSWTASGGASVGQYF. In DNA, the CDR3 is TGCGCCAGCAGCTGGACGGCGTCAGGGGGCGCATCGGTTGGGCAGTATTTT. Complete variable domain (other parts from reference TRBV5-1 and TRBJ2-3): KAGVTQTPRYLIKTRGQQVTLSCSPISGHRSVSWYQQTPGQGLQFLFEYFSETQRNKGNFPGRFSGRQFSNSRSEMNVSTLELGDSALYLCASSWTASGGASVGQYFGPGTRLTVL.